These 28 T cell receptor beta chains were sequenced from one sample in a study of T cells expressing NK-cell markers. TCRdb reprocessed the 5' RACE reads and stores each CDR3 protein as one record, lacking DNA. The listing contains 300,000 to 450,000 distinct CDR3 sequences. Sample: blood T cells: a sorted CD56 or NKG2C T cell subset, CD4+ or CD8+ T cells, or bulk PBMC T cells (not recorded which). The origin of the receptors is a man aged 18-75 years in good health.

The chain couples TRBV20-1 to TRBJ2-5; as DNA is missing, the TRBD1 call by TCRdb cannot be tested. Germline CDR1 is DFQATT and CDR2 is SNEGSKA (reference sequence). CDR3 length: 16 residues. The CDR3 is CSAIRERGSREETQYF.

Here the CDR3 reads CASSLVGGLAFF. The chain uses TRBV11-2 and TRBJ2-1; TCRdb proposes TRBD2, but this gene call is untestable without DNA. The CDR3 has 12 residues. Germline loops: CDR1 SGHAT, CDR2 FQNNGV.

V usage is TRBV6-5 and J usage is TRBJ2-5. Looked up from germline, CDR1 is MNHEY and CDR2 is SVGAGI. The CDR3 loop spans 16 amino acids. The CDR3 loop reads CASSYGNSLIQETQYF.

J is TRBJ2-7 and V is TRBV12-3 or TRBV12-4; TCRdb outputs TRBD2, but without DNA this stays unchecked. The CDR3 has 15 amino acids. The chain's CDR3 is CASSLRGAGGYEQYF.

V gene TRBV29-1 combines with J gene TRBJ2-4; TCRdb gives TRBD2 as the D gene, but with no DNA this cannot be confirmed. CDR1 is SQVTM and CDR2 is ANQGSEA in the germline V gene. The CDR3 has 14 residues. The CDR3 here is CSVLPLGGKNIQYF.

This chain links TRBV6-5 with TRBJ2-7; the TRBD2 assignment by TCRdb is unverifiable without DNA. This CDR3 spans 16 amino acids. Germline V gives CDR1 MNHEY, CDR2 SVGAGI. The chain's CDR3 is CASSLRGAGRAHEQYF.

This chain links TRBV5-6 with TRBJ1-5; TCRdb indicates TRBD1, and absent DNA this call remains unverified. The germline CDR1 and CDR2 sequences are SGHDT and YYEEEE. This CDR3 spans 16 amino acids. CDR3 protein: CASSLAGQAFNQPQHF.

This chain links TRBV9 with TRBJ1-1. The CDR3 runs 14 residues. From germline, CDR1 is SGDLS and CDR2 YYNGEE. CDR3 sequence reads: CASSPRRPNTEAFF.

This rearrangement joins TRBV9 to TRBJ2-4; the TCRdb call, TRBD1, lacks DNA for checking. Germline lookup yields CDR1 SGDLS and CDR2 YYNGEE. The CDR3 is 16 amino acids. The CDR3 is CASSVFTGSGKNIQYF. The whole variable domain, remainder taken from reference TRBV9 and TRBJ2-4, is DSGVTQTPKHLITATGQRVTLRCSPRSGDLSVYWYQQSLDQGLQFLIQYYNGEERAKGNILERFSAQQFPDLHSELNLSSLELGDSALYFCASSVFTGSGKNIQYFGAGTRLSVL.

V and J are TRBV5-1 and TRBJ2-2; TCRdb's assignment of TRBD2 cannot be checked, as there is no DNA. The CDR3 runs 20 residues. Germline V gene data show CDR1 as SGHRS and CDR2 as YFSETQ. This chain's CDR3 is CASSLAPPGLAGTNTGELFF.

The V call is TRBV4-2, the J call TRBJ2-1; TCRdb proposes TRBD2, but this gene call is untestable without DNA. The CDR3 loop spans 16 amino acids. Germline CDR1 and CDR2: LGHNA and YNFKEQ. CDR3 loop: CASSPKFRDFHNEQFF.

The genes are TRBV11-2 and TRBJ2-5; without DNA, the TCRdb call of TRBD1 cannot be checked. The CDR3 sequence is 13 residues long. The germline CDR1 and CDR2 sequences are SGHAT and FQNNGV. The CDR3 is CASSLGGVETQYF.

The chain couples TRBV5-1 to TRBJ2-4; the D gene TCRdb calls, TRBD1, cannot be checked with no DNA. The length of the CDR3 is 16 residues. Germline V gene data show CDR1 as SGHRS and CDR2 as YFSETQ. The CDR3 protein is CASSPRSALAKNIQYF.

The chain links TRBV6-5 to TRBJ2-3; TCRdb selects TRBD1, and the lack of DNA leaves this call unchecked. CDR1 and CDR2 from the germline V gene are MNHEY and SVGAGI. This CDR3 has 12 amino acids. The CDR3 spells CASTSLGDTQYF.

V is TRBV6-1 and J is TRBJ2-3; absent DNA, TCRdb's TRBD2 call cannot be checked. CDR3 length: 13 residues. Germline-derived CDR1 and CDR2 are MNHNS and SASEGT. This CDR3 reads CASSDWAGGAQYF.

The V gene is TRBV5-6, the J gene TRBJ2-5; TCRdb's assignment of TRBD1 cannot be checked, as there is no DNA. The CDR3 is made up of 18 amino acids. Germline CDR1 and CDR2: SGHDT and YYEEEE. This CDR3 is CASSWGQRGILTRETQYF.

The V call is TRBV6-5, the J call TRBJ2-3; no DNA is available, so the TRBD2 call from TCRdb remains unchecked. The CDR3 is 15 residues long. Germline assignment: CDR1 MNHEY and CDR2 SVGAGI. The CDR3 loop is CASHKRGGQGDTQYF.

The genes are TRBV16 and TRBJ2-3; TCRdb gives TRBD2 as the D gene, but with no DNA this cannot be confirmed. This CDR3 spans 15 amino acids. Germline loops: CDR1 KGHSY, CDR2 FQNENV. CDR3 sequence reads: CASSQSSGVGDTQYF.

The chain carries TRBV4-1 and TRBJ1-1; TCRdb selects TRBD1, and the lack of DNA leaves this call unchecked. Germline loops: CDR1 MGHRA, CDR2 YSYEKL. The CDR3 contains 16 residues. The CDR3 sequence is CASSPGTEQRGTEAFF.

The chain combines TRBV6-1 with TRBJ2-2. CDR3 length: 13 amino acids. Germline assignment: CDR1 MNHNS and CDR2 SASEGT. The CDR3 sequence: CASRPDSTGELFF.

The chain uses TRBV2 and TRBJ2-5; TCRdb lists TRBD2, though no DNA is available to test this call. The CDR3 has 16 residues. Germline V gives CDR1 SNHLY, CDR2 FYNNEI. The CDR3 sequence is CASRDREGKTKETQYF.

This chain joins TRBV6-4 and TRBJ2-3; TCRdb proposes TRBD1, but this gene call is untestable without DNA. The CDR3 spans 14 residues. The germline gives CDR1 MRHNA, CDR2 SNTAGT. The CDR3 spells CATSGAGDGDTQYF.

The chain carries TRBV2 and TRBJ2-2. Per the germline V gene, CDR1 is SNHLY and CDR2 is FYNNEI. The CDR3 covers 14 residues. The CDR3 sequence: CASSEDWNTGELFF.

The CDR3 is CASSPQRGGLYEQYF. This chain links TRBV3-1 with TRBJ2-7; there is no DNA to check the TCRdb D call of TRBD2. Germline V gives CDR1 LGHDT, CDR2 YNNKEL (reference sequence). The length of the CDR3 is 15 residues.

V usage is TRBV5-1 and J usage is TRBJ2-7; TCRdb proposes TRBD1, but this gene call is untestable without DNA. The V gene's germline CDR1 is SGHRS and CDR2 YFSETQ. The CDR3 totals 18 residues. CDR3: CASSPYLFFRDRGGEQYF.

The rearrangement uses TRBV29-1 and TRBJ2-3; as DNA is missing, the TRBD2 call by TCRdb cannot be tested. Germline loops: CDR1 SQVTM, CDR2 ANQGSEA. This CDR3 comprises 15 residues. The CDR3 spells CSVERAGGQGDTQYF.

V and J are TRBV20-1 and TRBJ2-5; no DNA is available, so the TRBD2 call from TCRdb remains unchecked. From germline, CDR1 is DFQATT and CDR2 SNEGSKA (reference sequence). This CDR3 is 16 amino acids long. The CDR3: CSASETSGGSRETQYF.

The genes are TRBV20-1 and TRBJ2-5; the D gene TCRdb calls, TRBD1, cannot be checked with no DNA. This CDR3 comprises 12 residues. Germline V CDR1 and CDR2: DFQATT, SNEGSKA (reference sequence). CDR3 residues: CSASPGGETQYF.